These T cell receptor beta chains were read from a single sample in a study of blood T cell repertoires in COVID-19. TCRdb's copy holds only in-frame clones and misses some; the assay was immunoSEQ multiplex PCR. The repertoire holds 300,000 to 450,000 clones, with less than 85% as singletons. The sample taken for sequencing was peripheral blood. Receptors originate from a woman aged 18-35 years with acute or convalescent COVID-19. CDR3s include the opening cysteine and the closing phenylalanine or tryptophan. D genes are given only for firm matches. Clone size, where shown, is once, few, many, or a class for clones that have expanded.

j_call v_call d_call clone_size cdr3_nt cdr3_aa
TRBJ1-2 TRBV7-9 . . TGTGCCAGCAGCTTAAACGGAGGGGCGAATGGCTACACCTTC CASSLNGGANGYTF
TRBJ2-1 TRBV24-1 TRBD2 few TGTGCCACCAGTGACCCAGATACTAGCGGGAGTGTATACAATGAGCAGTTCTTC CATSDPDTSGSVYNEQFF
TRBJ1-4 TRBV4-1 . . TGCGCCAGCAGCCAAAACAGGGCTTTAAATGAAAAACTGTTTTTT CASSQNRALNEKLFF
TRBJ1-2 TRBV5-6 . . TGTGCCAGCGGCCCGCACAGGGAAGACTATGGCTACACCTTC CASGPHREDYGYTF
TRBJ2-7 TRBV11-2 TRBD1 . TGTGCCAGCAGCCCCTCAATCGGACAGGCCTACGAGCAGTACTTC CASSPSIGQAYEQYF
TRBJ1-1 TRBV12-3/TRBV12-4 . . TGTGCCAGCAGTCGTGGGAGGTACACTGAAGCTTTCTTT CASSRGRYTEAFF
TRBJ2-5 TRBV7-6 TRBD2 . TGTGCCAGCAGCCTGCCGAACGGGGGGGAAGGGGAGACCCAGTACTTC CASSLPNGGEGETQYF
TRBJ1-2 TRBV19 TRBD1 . TGTGCCAGTAGTATGGGACAGGCCCACTATGGCTACACCTTC CASSMGQAHYGYTF
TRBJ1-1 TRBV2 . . TGTGCCAGCAGTGAAATCCAGGGCACTGAAGCTTTCTTT CASSEIQGTEAFF
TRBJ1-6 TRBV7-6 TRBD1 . TGTGCCAGCAGCAAGGGACAGATGAATTCACCCCTCCACTTT CASSKGQMNSPLHF
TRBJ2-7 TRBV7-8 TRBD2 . TGTGCCAGCAGCCCTACTAGCGGGGGGACCTACGAGCAGTACTTC CASSPTSGGTYEQYF
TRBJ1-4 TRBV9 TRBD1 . TGTGCCAGCAGCATGACCGAGACAGGGGTCGAAAAACTGTTTTTT CASSMTETGVEKLFF
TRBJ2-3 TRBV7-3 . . TGTGCCAGCAGCCCCCGAGTGGGAGGCACAGATACGCAGTATTTT CASSPRVGGTDTQYF
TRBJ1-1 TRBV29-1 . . TGCAGCGTTGGACATGCCTCGAACACTGAAGCTTTCTTT CSVGHASNTEAFF
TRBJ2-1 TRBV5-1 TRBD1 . TGCGCCAGCAAAGGACAGGGACCGAACAATGAGCAGTTCTTC CASKGQGPNNEQFF
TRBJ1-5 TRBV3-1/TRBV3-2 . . TGTGCCAGCAGCCCTAGCAGGGGTGGAGGACAGCCCCAGCATTTT CASSPSRGGGQPQHF
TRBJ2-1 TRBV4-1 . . TGCGCCAGCAGCCAAGAAGGCGCGGGATTCTTGAGAGAGCAGTTCTTC CASSQEGAGFLREQFF
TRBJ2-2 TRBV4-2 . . TGTGCCAGCAGCCAAGTAAACTTGAGGGACGGGGAGCTGTTTTTT CASSQVNLRDGELFF
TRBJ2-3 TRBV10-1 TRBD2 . TGCGCCAGCAGTGATGGGCTAGCGGGGACAGATACGCAGTATTTT CASSDGLAGTDTQYF
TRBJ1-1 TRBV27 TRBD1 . TGTGCCAGCAGTTTAGCAGGGGGAAACACTGAAGCTTTCTTT CASSLAGGNTEAFF
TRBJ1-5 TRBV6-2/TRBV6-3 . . TGTGCCAGCAGTTACCCCGGGAGCGAGCAGCCCCAGCATTTT CASSYPGSEQPQHF
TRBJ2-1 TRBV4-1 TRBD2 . TGCGCCAGCAGCCGCTATGGTCGGGGGGACCCTAATGAGCAGTTCTTC CASSRYGRGDPNEQFF
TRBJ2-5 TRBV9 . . TGTGCCAGCAGCGTAACACAAGGGGTCCAAGAGACCCAGTACTTC CASSVTQGVQETQYF
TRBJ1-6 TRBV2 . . TGTGCCAGCACCGGGGGGTCCAGTAATTCACCCCTCCACTTT CASTGGSSNSPLHF
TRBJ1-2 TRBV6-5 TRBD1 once TGTGCCAGCAGGCCCGGGACAGCCTATGGCTACACCTTC CASRPGTAYGYTF
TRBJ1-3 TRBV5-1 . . TGCGCCAGCAGCTTGGGCAGTACCTCTGGAAACACCATATATTTT CASSLGSTSGNTIYF
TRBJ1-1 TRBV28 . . TGTGCCAGCAGTTTGGTCAGGGGCGGGGGCACTGAAGCTTTCTTT CASSLVRGGGTEAFF
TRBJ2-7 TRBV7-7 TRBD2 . TGTGCCAGCAGCACCGGGCGGGGGTCCTACGAGCAGTACTTC CASSTGRGSYEQYF
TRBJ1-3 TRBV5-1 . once TGCGCCAGCAGCTTAGAAGGGAGCTCTGGAAACACCATATATTTT CASSLEGSSGNTIYF
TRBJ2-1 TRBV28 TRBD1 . TGTGCCAGCAGTTCTGGAGGACAGGGGTCCAATGAGCAGTTCTTC CASSSGGQGSNEQFF
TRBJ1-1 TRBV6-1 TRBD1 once TGTGCCAGCAGTGACAGGGGGCGGGCCACTGAAGCTTTCTTT CASSDRGRATEAFF
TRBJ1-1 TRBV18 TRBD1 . TGTGCCAGCTCACCGGGACAGCTAGACCTGAACACTGAAGCTTTCTTT CASSPGQLDLNTEAFF
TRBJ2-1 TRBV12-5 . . TGTGCTAGTGGTTTGGTACACAGTAGCTCCTACAATGAGCAGTTCTTC CASGLVHSSSYNEQFF
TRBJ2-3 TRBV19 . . TGTGCCAGTAGTAACCCCACAGGCACAGATACGCAGTATTTT CASSNPTGTDTQYF
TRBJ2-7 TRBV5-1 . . TGCGCCAGCAGCCCCTCGGGAGACCCCTATGAGCAGTACTTC CASSPSGDPYEQYF
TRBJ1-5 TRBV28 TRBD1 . TGTGCCAGCAGTCTGGACAGGGAGGTGGTCCAGCCCCAGCATTTT CASSLDREVVQPQHF
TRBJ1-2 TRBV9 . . TGTGCCAGCAGAGAAACAGGGTCGGGCGGCTACACCTTC CASRETGSGGYTF
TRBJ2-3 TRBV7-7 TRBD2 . TGTGCCAGCAGCCCCGGACTAGCGGACACAGATACGCAGTATTTT CASSPGLADTDTQYF
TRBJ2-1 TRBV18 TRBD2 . TGTGCCAGCTCTCCTTTAGCGGGGACCATAGATGAGCAGTTCTTC CASSPLAGTIDEQFF
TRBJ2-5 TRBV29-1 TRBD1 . TGCAGCGTCGGACAGGGATCCGAGACCCAGTACTTC CSVGQGSETQYF
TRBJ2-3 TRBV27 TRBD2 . TGTGCCAGCAGTTTTCCCCAGAGCGGGAGAGGGACAGATACGCAGTATTTT CASSFPQSGRGTDTQYF
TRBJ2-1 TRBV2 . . TGTGCCAGCAGTGAGGGCCCCCACTACAATGAGCAGTTCTTC CASSEGPHYNEQFF
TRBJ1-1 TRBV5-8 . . TGTGCCAGCAGCAGAGCAGGAAGAGGGATAAACACTGAAGCTTTCTTT CASSRAGRGINTEAFF
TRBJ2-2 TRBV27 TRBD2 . TGTGCCAGCAGTCGGGGGGGCGTAGGGGCCGGGGAGCTGTTTTTT CASSRGGVGAGELFF
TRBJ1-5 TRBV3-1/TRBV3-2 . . TGTGCCAGCAGTCAAACCCCGGGATCGGGGAGCAATCAGCCCCAGCATTTT CASSQTPGSGSNQPQHF
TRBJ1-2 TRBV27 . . TGTGCCAGCAGTTTAAACTCGCGGGTGTATTGGTTGGAGGGCTACACCTTC CASSLNSRVYWLEGYTF
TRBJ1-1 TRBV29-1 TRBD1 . TGCAGCGCCCGAACCCCGACAGGGGGCGGTGGTGAAGCTTTCTTT CSARTPTGGGGEAFF
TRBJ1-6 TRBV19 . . TGTGCCAGTAGTATAGATGTGTGGCAGGGGTTAGGTTCACCCCTCCACTTT CASSIDVWQGLGSPLHF
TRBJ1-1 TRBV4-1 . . TGCGCCAGCAGCCAAGGTCCCCCGACAGCTAAGTCTTTCTTT CASSQGPPTAKSFF
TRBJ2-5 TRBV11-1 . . TGTGCCAGCAGCTCCTGGACAGTAGAAGAGACCCAGTACTTC CASSSWTVEETQYF
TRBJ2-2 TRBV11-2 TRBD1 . TGTGCCAGCAGCTTAGAGGACAGGGGGTTGGCCGGGGAGCTGTTTTTT CASSLEDRGLAGELFF
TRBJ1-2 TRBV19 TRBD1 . TGTGCCAGTACCAGGGGGATGGGGAACTTAATTAACTATGGCTACACCTTC CASTRGMGNLINYGYTF
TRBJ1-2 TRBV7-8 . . TGTGCCAGCAGCCCCTACATGGGAGGCTATGGCTACACCTTC CASSPYMGGYGYTF
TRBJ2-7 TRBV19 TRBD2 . TGTGCCACTAGACTAGCGGATACCAACTCCTACGAGCAGTACTTC CATRLADTNSYEQYF
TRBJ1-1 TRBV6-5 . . TGTGCCAGCAGTTACTCCGACAGGACTGAAGCTTTCTTT CASSYSDRTEAFF
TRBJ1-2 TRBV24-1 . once TGTGCCACCAGCGCCGGGGGGCGGACGAACTATGGCTACACCTTC CATSAGGRTNYGYTF
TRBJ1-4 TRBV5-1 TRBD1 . TGCGCCAGCAGCTTCACAGGACAGGGGGAAAAACTGTTTTTT CASSFTGQGEKLFF
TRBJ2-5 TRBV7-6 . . TGTGCCAGCAGCCCAGGAGTTGGGGGGGCGGAGACCCAGTACTTC CASSPGVGGAETQYF
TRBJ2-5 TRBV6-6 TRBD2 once TGTGCCAGCAGGGGACGGGGGGGGTCCCAAGAGACCCAGTACTTC CASRGRGGSQETQYF